Listed below are T cell receptor beta chains from one sample, sequenced in a study of multiple sclerosis patients with progressive multifocal leukoencephalopathy. Repertoires were generated with immunoSEQ multiplex PCR, while TCRdb's copy carries only in-frame clones and drops some. Counted here are around 30,000 clones, around 90% occurring once; the ten biggest clones make up 1.3%. The sequenced sample was PBMCs, obtained from a patient treated with natalizumab. The receptors here all came from a human donor with multiple sclerosis. CDR3s leave out the opening cysteine and the closing phenylalanine or tryptophan. Fields, in order: V gene, CDR3 protein.

>TRBV10-3
AISVGQGANNEQF
>TRBV9
ASSVGSGGVMVETQY
>TRBV5-1
ASSLEGTASQH
>TRBV7-9
ASSLVFVNTEAF
>TRBV10-1
ASSESPGQPQH
>TRBV5-1
ASSPWAGAQETQY
>TRBV6-1
ASSESNRVNQPQH
>TRBV4-3
ASSQGDGSVSGANVLT
>TRBV5-4
ACSRGPETGELF
>TRBV27
ASTMASGAGGYT
>TRBV7-2
ASSSETRRTQY
>TRBV6-1
ATQTGTGGVQPQH
>TRBV2
ASSERTPPNYGYT
>TRBV5-1
ASSFSSGGARTDTQY
>TRBV11-2
ASSLVRSAEAF
>TRBV7-8
ASSFPSANTGELF
>TRBV6-4
ASSPTAAGTNEQF
>TRBV19
ASMSGRAYGYT
>TRBV12-5
ASGPGTGAINEQF
>TRBV7-2
ASSSAGYGYT
>TRBV4-3
ASSLSTSGAGGTQY
>TRBV5-1
ASSLGGQSNQPQH
>TRBV4-1
ASSLRTIETQY
>TRBV18
ASSPPVRGANYGYT
>TRBV27
ASSLSGTAYEQY
>TRBV13
ASSIEGNFSGELF
>TRBV28
ASSLVDNYGYT
>TRBV5-1
ASSLSPTGNNSPLH
>TRBV28
ASSLTGLNTEAF
>TRBV6-6
ASGPGRASQETQY